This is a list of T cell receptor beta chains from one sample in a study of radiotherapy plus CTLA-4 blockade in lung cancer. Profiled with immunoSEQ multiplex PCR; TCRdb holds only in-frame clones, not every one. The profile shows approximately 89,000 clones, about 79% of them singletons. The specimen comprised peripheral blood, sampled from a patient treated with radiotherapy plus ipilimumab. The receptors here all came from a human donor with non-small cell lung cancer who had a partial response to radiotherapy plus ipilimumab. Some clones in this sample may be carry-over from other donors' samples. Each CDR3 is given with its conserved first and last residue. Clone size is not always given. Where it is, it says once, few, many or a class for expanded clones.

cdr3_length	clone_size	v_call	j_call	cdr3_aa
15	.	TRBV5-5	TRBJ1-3	CASSVDSHSGNTIYF
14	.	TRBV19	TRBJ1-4	CASSPLTGGEKLFF
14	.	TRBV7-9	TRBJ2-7	CASSLGGYSYEQYF
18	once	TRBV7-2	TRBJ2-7	CASSLALGLAGTTYEQYF
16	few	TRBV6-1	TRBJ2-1	CASSEFLDTSYNEQFF
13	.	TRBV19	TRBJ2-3	CASSVQGTDTQYF
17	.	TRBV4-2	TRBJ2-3	CASSQGGTSGGPDTQYF
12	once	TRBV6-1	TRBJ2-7	CASSGQIYEQYF
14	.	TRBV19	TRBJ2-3	CASSIGAPRRAQYF
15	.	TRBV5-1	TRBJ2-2	CASSFGGSITGELFF
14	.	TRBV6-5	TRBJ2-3	CASSELLATDTQYF
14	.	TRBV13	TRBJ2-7	CASSFSGGSYEQYF
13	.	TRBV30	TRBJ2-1	CAWSSGLYNEQFF
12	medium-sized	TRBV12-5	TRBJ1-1	CASAPGYTEAFF
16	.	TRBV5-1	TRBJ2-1	CASSLGSETSGYEQFF
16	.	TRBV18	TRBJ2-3	CASSPRLALSTDTQYF
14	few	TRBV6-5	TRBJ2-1	CASTDRDRRREQFF
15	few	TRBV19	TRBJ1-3	CASSIASGAGNTIYF
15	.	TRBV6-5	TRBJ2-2	CASSYGQGGFGELFF
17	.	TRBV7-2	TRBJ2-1	CASSLASGAASYNEQFF
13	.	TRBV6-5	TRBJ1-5	CASSAQSRQPQHF